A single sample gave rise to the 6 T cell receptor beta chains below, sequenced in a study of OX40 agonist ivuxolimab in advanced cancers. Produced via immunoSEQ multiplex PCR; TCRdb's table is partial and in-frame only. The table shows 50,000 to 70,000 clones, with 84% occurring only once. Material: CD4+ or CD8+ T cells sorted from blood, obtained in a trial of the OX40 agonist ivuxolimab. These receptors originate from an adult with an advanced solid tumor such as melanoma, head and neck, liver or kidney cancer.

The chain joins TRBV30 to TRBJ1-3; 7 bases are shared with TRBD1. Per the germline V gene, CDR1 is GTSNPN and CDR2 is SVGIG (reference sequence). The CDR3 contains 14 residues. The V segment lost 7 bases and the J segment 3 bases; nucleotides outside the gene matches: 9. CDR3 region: CAYYRQGFGNTIYF. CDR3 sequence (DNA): TGTGCCTACTACCGACAGGGATTTGGAAACACCATATATTTT.

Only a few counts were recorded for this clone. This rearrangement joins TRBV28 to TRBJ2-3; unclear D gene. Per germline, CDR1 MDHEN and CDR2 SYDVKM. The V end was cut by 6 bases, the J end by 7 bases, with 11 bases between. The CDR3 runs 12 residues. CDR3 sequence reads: CASSQVQYTQYF. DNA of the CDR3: TGTGCCAGCAGCCAAGTGCAATATACGCAGTATTTT.

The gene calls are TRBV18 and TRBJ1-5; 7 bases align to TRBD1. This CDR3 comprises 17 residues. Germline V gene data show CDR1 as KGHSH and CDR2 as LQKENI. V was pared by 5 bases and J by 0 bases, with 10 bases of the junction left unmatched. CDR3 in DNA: TGTGCCAGCTCAACTGGGACAGCCTCTTATAGCAATCAGCCCCAGCATTTT. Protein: CASSTGTASYSNQPQHF.

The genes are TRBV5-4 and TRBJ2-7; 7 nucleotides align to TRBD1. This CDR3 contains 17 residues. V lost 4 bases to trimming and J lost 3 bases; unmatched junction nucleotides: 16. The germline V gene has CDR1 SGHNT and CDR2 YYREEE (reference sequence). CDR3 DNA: TGTGCCAGCAGCCGGGACAGACGCCCACTGATTATCTACGAGCAGTACTTC. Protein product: CASSRDRRPLIIYEQYF. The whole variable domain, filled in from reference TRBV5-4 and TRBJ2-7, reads ETGVTQSPTHLIKTRGQQVTLRCSSQSGHNTVSWYQQALGQGPQFIFQYYREEENGRGNFPPRFSGLQFPNYSSELNVNALELDDSALYLCASSRDRRPLIIYEQYFGPGTRLTVT.

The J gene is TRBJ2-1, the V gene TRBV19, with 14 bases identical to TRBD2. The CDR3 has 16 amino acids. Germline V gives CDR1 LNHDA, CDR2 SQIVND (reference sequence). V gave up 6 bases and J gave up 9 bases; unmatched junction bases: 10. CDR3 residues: CASRPPGLAGAVEQFF. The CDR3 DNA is TGTGCCAGTAGGCCCCCGGGACTAGCGGGGGCCGTTGAGCAGTTCTTC.

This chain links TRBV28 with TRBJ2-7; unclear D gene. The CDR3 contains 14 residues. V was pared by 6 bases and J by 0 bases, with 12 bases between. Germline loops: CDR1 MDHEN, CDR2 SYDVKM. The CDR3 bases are TGTGCCAGCAGCTACCCCCCAATCTCCTACGAGCAGTACTTC. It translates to CASSYPPISYEQYF.